These 25 T cell receptor beta chains were all obtained from the same sample, sequenced in a study of blood T cell repertoires in COVID-19. The table came from immunoSEQ multiplex PCR; TCRdb's copy has only in-frame clones and leaves some out. The sample holds some 120,000 clones, almost 70% seen once. The sample consisted of peripheral blood. These receptors originate from a woman in her 70s with acute or convalescent COVID-19.

This chain uses TRBV6-2 or TRBV6-3 with TRBJ2-2, with D unresolved. The CDR3 is 14 amino acids. Germline CDR1 is MNHEY and CDR2 is SVGEGT. The ends were cut back, 4 bases at V and 0 bases at J, with 6 bases in the middle. The CDR3 DNA follows: TGTGCCAGCAGTTTACTTGCGAACACCGGGGAGCTGTTTTTT. It specifies CASSLLANTGELFF.

The chain couples TRBV2 to TRBJ1-2; D gene uncertain. This CDR3 is 13 amino acids long. Trimming took 6 bases from V and 3 from J, leaving 11 bases between them. Germline values: CDR1 SNHLY, CDR2 FYNNEI. In DNA form, the CDR3 reads TGTGCCAGCAGCGGCGGGGTTTACTATGGCTACACCTTC. Its protein is CASSGGVYYGYTF. Using reference TRBV2 and TRBJ1-2 for the parts outside the CDR3, the full variable domain is EPEVTQTPSHQVTQMGQEVILRCVPISNHLYFYWYRQILGQKVEFLVSFYNNEISEKSEIFDDQFSVERPDGSNFTLKIRSTKLEDSAMYFCASSGGVYYGYTFGSGTRLTVV.

The chain couples TRBV3-1 (or the pseudogene TRBV3-2) to TRBJ2-1; D gene uncertain. From germline, CDR1 is LGHDT and CDR2 YNNKEL (reference sequence). Trimming removed 10 bases at V and 8 bases at J, with 12 bases between. This CDR3 has 11 amino acids. CDR3 DNA sequence: TGTGCCACGGCCTATGCGGATGAGCAGTTCTTC. The encoded protein is CATAYADEQFF.

This chain joins TRBV4-1 and TRBJ2-7; TRBD2 matches at 10 bases. Germline V gene lookup returns CDR1 MGHRA and CDR2 YSYEKL. V gave up 4 bases and J gave up 3 bases; unmatched junction bases: 6. The CDR3 consists of 15 residues. The CDR3: CASSRTSGTGYEQYF. The CDR3 coding sequence is TGCGCCAGCAGCCGAACTAGCGGGACGGGCTACGAGCAGTACTTC.

This rearrangement joins TRBV6-1 to TRBJ2-4; weak D call: TRBD1 (5 bases). Trimming stripped 3 bases from V and 6 bases from J, with 6 bases between. CDR1 MNHNS and CDR2 SASEGT come from the germline V gene. This CDR3 comprises 12 residues. CDR3 sequence reads: CASSDRVNIQYF. DNA for the CDR3: TGTGCCAGCAGTGACAGGGTAAACATTCAGTACTTC.

This clone was observed a single time. The CDR3 is CASSQGQGDNSPLHF. The CDR3 DNA reads TGTGCCAGCAGCCAGGGACAGGGTGATAATTCACCCCTCCACTTT. The genes are TRBV5-4 and TRBJ1-6, with 9 bases fitting TRBD1. Per germline, CDR1 SGHNT and CDR2 YYREEE (reference sequence). The CDR3 runs 15 residues. J lost 5 bases, V lost 4 bases, and 4 bases had no gene match.

In this sample, this clone turned up a few times. This chain links TRBV5-5 with TRBJ2-1; D remains unclear. The V and J ends lost 7 bases and 0 bases respectively, with 17 bases between them. The germline gives CDR1 SGHKS, CDR2 YYEKEE (reference sequence). This CDR3 contains 16 residues. The CDR3 loop is CASLPIDTLSYNEQFF. CDR3 nucleotides: TGTGCCAGCCTCCCAATTGACACTCTCTCCTACAATGAGCAGTTCTTC.

V usage is TRBV11-2 and J usage is TRBJ1-6; no reliable D call. This CDR3 has 14 amino acids. From germline, CDR1 is SGHAT and CDR2 FQNNGV. With 3 bases removed from V and 7 bases from J, the gap between germline ends came to 10 bases. The CDR3: CASSFGLLNSPLHF. The CDR3 DNA follows: TGTGCCAGCAGCTTTGGTCTTCTAAATTCACCCCTCCACTTT.

The chain couples TRBV12-3 or TRBV12-4 to TRBJ2-7; D perhaps matches TRBD1 (6 bases). V was pared by 3 bases and J by 9 bases, with 9 bases between. CDR3 length equals 11 residues. Written as DNA, the CDR3 is TGTGCCAGCAGTTTTGGGACAATGCAGTACTTC. This translates into CASSFGTMQYF.

This chain uses TRBV5-1 with TRBJ2-5; TRBD1 agrees at 7 bases. The CDR3 runs 15 residues. V lost 0 bases, J lost 4 bases, and 6 bases stayed unmatched. Germline-derived CDR1 and CDR2 are SGHRS and YFSETQ. CDR3 bases: TGCGCCAGCAGCTTGGTGGCAGGGGGTCGAGAGACCCAGTACTTC. Translated: CASSLVAGGRETQYF.

J is TRBJ2-1 and V is TRBV19, with 10 nucleotides matching TRBD1. The length of the CDR3 is 14 residues. Per the germline V gene, CDR1 is LNHDA and CDR2 is SQIVND (reference sequence). V was pared by 6 bases and J by 3 bases, with 2 bases of the junction left unmatched. CDR3 in DNA: TGTGCCAGTAGCGGACAGGGGGACTACAATGAGCAGTTCTTC. It encodes CASSGQGDYNEQFF. The variable domain in full, with the rest retrieved from reference TRBV19 and TRBJ2-1, is DGGITQSPKYLFRKEGQNVTLSCEQNLNHDAMYWYRQDPGQGLRLIYYSQIVNDFQKGDIAEGYSVSREKKESFPLTVTSAQKNPTAFYLCASSGQGDYNEQFFGPGTRLTVL.

The chain uses TRBV2 and TRBJ1-5; no firm D call. This CDR3 has 16 amino acids. Germline V gives CDR1 SNHLY, CDR2 FYNNEI. V was clipped by 2 bases and J by 4 bases, with 15 bases between them. CDR3 sequence: CASSEPPRRVNQPQHF. Here the CDR3 DNA reads TGTGCCAGCAGTGAACCCCCCCGGCGGGTTAATCAGCCCCAGCATTTT.

The chain recombines TRBV2 with TRBJ2-3; D not certain. The CDR3 is 14 amino acids. V dropped 6 bases and J dropped 0 bases, with 10 bases sitting between them. In germline, CDR1 is SNHLY, CDR2 FYNNEI. The CDR3: CASSPQSSTDTQYF. In DNA form, the CDR3 reads TGTGCCAGCAGCCCACAATCTAGCACAGATACGCAGTATTTT.

The gene calls are TRBV7-6 and TRBJ2-3; no definite D call. The length of the CDR3 is 15 residues. V lost 3 bases and J lost 0, with 10 bases in between. The germline V gene has CDR1 SGHVS and CDR2 FNYEAQ. CDR3 loop: CASSFARSSTDTQYF. CDR3 coding DNA: TGTGCCAGCAGCTTTGCGAGGTCTAGCACAGATACGCAGTATTTT. The variable domain in full, with the rest retrieved from reference TRBV7-6 and TRBJ2-3, is GAGVSQSPRYKVTKRGQDVALRCDPISGHVSLYWYRQALGQGPEFLTYFNYEAQQDKSGLPNDRFSAERPEGSISTLTIQRTEQRDSAMYRCASSFARSSTDTQYFGPGTRLTVL.

This clone was found a few times. This chain uses TRBV7-2 with TRBJ2-5; 9 bases map to TRBD1. The CDR3 has 16 residues. Trimming removed 4 bases from V and 6 bases from J; junction bases left unmatched: 12. CDR1 is SGHTA, CDR2 FQGNSA, per germline. CDR3: CASSYIPGTGSQTQYF. CDR3 nucleotides: TGTGCCAGCAGCTACATCCCCGGGACAGGGAGTCAGACCCAGTACTTC.

This sequence joins TRBV7-3 and TRBJ2-7, with 12 nucleotides matching TRBD2. From germline, CDR1 is SGHTA and CDR2 FQGTGA. The CDR3 consists of 18 residues. Trimming cost V 4 bases and J 5 bases; bases outside gene matches: 15. The CDR3 nucleotides are TGTGCCAGCAGCTCATTACGGGGCTGGGGACTAGCGGGCGACGAGCAGTACTTC. Its translation is CASSSLRGWGLAGDEQYF. The variable domain in full, completed from reference TRBV7-3 and TRBJ2-7, reads GAGVSQTPSNKVTEKGKYVELRCDPISGHTALYWYRQSLGQGPEFLIYFQGTGAADDSGLPNDRFFAVRPEGSVSTLKIQRTERGDSAVYLCASSSLRGWGLAGDEQYFGPGTRLTVT.

The chain recombines TRBV3-1 (or the pseudogene TRBV3-2) with TRBJ2-5; D may be TRBD2 (6 bases). The CDR3 sequence is 15 residues long. Trimming shortened V by 4 bases and J by 5 bases, and 17 bases separated the two germline ends. Germline V gene lookup returns CDR1 LGHDT and CDR2 YNNKEL (reference sequence). The DNA of the CDR3 is TGTGCCAGCAGCCCCCTCCTGGCGGGATCGGAGACCCAGTACTTC. Protein: CASSPLLAGSETQYF.

The chain is built from TRBV7-2 and TRBJ2-3; a possible D gene is TRBD1 (6 bases). Germline V gene sequence: CDR1 SGHTA, CDR2 FQGNSA. The CDR3 totals 15 residues. V lost 5 bases to trimming and J lost 0 bases, with 12 bases between them. The CDR3 loop is CASSEQGLSTDTQYF. DNA of the CDR3: TGTGCCAGCAGCGAACAGGGCCTGAGCACAGATACGCAGTATTTT.

Only a few counts were recorded for this clone. The chain recombines TRBV7-8 with TRBJ1-2, with 7 bases matching TRBD1. V shed 1 base and J 4 bases; nucleotides not matched to a gene: 6. Germline loops: CDR1 SGHVS, CDR2 FQNEAQ. This CDR3 contains 15 residues. The CDR3 DNA follows: TGTGCCAGCAGCTTAGATGCAGGGGGACCCTATGGCTACACCTTC. Its translation is CASSLDAGGPYGYTF.

V and J are TRBV24-1 and TRBJ2-1; no clear D gene. CDR1 is KGHDR, CDR2 SFDVKD, per germline. The CDR3 has 11 residues. The V end lost 9 bases, the J end lost 3 bases, and 5 bases lay between the germline ends. CDR3 loop: CATSGYNEQFF. As DNA, the CDR3 is TGTGCCACCTCAGGCTACAATGAGCAGTTCTTC.

This clone was counted once. The chain combines TRBV7-9 with TRBJ2-1; D remains ambiguous. Germline CDR1 is SEHNR and CDR2 is FQNEAQ (reference sequence). With 4 bases removed from V and 5 bases from J, the gap between germline ends came to 6 bases. CDR3 length: 12 amino acids. CDR3 loop: CASSSRNNEQFF. CDR3 nucleotide sequence: TGTGCCAGCAGCTCGCGGAACAATGAGCAGTTCTTC.

Only one count was recorded for this clone. The chain employs TRBV2 and TRBJ1-4; D remains ambiguous. Germline V gene data show CDR1 as SNHLY and CDR2 as FYNNEI. Trimming took off 4 bases at V and 2 bases at J, with 11 bases between the two ends. The CDR3 contains 15 residues. CDR3 sequence: CASSVAGRTNEKLFF. CDR3 sequence (DNA): TGTGCCAGCAGTGTTGCCGGGAGGACTAATGAAAAACTGTTTTTT.

The chain links TRBV7-9 to TRBJ2-7; weak D call: TRBD1 (5 bases). Per the germline V gene, CDR1 is SEHNR and CDR2 is FQNEAQ (reference sequence). The V end lost 1 base, the J end lost 12 bases, and 10 bases lay between the germline ends. CDR3 length: 11 residues. The CDR3: CASSLGQGLYF. The CDR3 nucleotides read TGTGCCAGCAGCTTAGGGCAGGGTCTGTACTTC.

The chain has TRBV5-6 and TRBJ1-2, with 10 bases matching TRBD1. This CDR3 contains 14 residues. Germline CDR1 and CDR2: SGHDT and YYEEEE. V lost 4 bases, J lost 5 bases, and 5 bases stayed unmatched. The CDR3 DNA follows: TGTGCCAGCAGCCCAGGACAGGGGGGATATGGCTACACCTTC. Its translation: CASSPGQGGYGYTF. The complete variable domain, with remaining parts taken from reference TRBV5-6 and TRBJ1-2, reads DAGVTQSPTHLIKTRGQQVTLRCSPKSGHDTVSWYQQALGQGPQFIFQYYEEEERQRGNFPDRFSGHQFPNYSSELNVNALLLGDSALYLCASSPGQGGYGYTFGSGTRLTVV.

The chain carries TRBV5-5 and TRBJ1-6; D not resolved. Germline V CDR1 and CDR2: SGHKS, YYEKEE (reference sequence). The CDR3 is 16 amino acids. V lost 4 bases and J lost 4, with 15 bases in between. This chain's CDR3 is CASSVRGGLYNSPLHF. The DNA for the CDR3 is TGTGCCAGCAGCGTTCGAGGAGGACTGTATAATTCACCCCTCCACTTT.